This entry is about one T cell receptor beta chain. Its specificity is not known. This entry belongs to a study of cytomegalovirus exposure and HLA in healthy donors. Study-level findings and limits: Follow-up analysis seemed to connect common viral pathogens with several of the most significant clusters identified. Fewer N-insertions than the roughly 600-donor mean were reportedly shown by an Asian-associated ancestry cluster in a later analysis. In terms of immune exposure information, only CMV serostatus was available.

Primers for the PCR totalled 60 Vbeta and 13 Jbeta. Sequencing used immunoSEQ multiplex PCR; TCRdb keeps in-frame clones, though not all of them. In the table there are 130,000 to 150,000 clones, around 86% of which are singletons. CDR3 length equals 18 residues. CDR1 and CDR2 from the germline V gene are SGHAT and FQNNGV. With 3 bases clipped from V and 0 bases from J, the junction kept 13 bases outside the gene matches. The TCR comes from a woman in her 30s in good health and CMV-seronegative. The chain couples TRBV11-2 to TRBJ1-1; 7 nucleotides agree with TRBD1. The sample consisted of PBMCs. The CDR3 spells CASSFPWGQFPMNTEAFF. CDR3 nucleotide sequence: TGTGCCAGCAGCTTCCCATGGGGACAGTTCCCCATGAACACTGAAGCTTTCTTT.